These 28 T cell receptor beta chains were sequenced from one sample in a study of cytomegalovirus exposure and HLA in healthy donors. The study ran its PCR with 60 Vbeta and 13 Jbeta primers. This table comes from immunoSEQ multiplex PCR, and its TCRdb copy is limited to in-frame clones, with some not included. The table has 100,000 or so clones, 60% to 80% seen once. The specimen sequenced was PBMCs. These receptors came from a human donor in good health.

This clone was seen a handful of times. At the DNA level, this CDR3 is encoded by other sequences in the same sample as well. The CDR3 nucleotides are TGTGCCAGCAGTTTAGGTGGGCAGGATGAAAAACTGTTTTTT. Translating it yields CASSLGGQDEKLFF. The rearrangement links TRBV28 to TRBJ1-4; unclear D gene. The CDR3 length is 14 residues. The germline gives CDR1 MDHEN, CDR2 SYDVKM. V lost 2 bases and J lost 6, with 10 bases in between.

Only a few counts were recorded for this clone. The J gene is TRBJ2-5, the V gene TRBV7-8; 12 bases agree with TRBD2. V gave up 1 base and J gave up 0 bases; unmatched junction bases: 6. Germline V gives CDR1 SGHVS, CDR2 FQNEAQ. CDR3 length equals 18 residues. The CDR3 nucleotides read TGTGCCAGCAGCTTAGAGACTAGCGGGGGAGCCGACCAAGAGACCCAGTACTTC. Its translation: CASSLETSGGADQETQYF.

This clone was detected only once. The CDR3 nucleotides read TGTGCCAGCAGCTTAACAGGGGGGAACACTGAAGCTTTCTTT. Translation gives CASSLTGGNTEAFF. The rearrangement uses TRBV7-6 and TRBJ1-1; 8 positions agree with TRBD1. CDR1 and CDR2 (germline): SGHVS, FNYEAQ. Germline trimming cut 2 bases from V and 1 base from J; bases unmatched to any gene: 0. The CDR3 has 14 amino acids.

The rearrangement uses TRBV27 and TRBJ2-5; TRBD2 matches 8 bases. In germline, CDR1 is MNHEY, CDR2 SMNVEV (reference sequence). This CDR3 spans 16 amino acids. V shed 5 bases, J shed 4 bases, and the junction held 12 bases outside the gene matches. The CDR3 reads CASSLTAGAGGETQYF. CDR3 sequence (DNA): TGTGCCAGCAGTCTAACCGCGGGGGCGGGAGGAGAGACCCAGTACTTC.

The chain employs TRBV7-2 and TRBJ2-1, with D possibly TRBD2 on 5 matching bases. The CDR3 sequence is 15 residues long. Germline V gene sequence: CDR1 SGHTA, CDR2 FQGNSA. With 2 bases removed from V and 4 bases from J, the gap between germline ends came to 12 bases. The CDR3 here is CASSLWAGGYNEQFF. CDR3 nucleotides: TGTGCCAGCAGCTTATGGGCCGGAGGATACAATGAGCAGTTCTTC.

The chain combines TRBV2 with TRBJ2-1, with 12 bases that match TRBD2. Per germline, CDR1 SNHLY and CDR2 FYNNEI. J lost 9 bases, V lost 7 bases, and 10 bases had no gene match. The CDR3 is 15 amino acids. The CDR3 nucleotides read TGTGCCAGCAAAGAAGGACTAGCGGGATCCACTGAGCAGTTCTTC. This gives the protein CASKEGLAGSTEQFF.

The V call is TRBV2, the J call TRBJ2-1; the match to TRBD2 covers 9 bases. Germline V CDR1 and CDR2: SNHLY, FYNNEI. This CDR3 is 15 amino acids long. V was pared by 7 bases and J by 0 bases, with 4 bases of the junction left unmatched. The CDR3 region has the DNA TGTGCCAGCACCGGAGCGGGGGGCTCCTACAATGAGCAGTTCTTC. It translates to CASTGAGGSYNEQFF.

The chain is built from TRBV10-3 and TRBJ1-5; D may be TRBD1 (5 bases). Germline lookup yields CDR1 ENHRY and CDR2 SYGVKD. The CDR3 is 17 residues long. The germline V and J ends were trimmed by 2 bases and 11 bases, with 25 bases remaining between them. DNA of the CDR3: TGTGCCATCAGTGAGGGCAGGGAGGCCCTACAAGGGAAGACCCAGCATTTT. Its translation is CAISEGREALQGKTQHF.

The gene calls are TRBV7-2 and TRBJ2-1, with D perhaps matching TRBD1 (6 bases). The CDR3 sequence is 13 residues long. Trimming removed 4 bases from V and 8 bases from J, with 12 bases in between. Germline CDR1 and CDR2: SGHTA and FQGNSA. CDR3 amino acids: CASSYRAGDEQFF. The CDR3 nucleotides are TGTGCCAGCAGCTACAGGGCTGGCGATGAGCAGTTCTTC.

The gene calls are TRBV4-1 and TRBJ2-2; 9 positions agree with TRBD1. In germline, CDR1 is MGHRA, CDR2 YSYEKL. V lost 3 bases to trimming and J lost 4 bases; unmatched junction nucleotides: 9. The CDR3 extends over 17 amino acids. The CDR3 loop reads CASSHTLDRGFTGELFF. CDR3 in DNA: TGCGCCAGCAGCCATACCCTGGACAGGGGCTTCACCGGGGAGCTGTTTTTT.

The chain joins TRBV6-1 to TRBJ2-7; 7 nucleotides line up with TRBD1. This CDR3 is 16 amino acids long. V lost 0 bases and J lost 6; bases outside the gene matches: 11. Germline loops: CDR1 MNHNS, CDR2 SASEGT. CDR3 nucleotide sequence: TGTGCCAGCAGTGAAGCCGGAGGACAGGCCTTACTCGAGCAGTACTTC. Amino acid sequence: CASSEAGGQALLEQYF.

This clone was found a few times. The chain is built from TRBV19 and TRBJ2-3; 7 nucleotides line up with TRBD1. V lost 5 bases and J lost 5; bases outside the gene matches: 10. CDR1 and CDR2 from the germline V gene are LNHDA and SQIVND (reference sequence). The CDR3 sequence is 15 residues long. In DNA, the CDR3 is TGTGCCAGTAGTGTTGGGACAGTAGGACGAGATACGCAGTATTTT. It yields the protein CASSVGTVGRDTQYF. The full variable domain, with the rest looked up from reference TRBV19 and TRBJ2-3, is DGGITQSPKYLFRKEGQNVTLSCEQNLNHDAMYWYRQDPGQGLRLIYYSQIVNDFQKGDIAEGYSVSREKKESFPLTVTSAQKNPTAFYLCASSVGTVGRDTQYFGPGTRLTVL.

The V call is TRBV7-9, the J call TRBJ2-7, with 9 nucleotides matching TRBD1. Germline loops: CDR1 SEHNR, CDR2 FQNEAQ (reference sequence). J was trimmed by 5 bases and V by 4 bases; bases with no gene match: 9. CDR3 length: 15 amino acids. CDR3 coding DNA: TGTGCCAGCAGCTCCCATACAGGGGGCAGGAACGAGCAGTACTTC. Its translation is CASSSHTGGRNEQYF.

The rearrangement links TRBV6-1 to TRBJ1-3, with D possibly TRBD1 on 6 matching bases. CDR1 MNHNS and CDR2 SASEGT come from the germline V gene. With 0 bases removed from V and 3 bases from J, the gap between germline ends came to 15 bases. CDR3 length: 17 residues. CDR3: CASSEAAGVGVGNTIYF. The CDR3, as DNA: TGTGCCAGCAGTGAAGCGGCAGGGGTGGGAGTTGGAAACACCATATATTTT.

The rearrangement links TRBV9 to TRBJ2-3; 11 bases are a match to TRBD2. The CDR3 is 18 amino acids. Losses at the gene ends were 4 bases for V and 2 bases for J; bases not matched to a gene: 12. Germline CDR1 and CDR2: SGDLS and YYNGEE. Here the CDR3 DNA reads TGTGCCAGCAGCCAATACTCCTTAGCGGGGGGGTACACAGATACGCAGTATTTT. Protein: CASSQYSLAGGYTDTQYF.

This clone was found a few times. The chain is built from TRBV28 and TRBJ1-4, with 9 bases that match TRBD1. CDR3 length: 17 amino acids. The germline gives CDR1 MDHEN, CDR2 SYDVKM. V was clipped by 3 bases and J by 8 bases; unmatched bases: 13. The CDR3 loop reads CASSFGISGTGNEKLFF. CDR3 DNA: TGTGCCAGCAGTTTCGGAATCTCTGGGACAGGGAACGAAAAACTGTTTTTT.

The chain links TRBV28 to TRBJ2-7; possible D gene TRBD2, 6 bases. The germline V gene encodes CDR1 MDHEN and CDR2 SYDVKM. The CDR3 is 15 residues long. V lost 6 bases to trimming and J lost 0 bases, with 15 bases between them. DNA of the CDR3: TGTGCCAGCAGAACAGGAGGGGTGTACTCCTACGAGCAGTACTTC. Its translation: CASRTGGVYSYEQYF. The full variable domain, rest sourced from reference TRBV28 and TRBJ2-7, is DVKVTQSSRYLVKRTGEKVFLECVQDMDHENMFWYRQDPGLGLRLIYFSYDVKMKEKGDIPEGYSVSREKKERFSLILESASTNQTSMYLCASRTGGVYSYEQYFGPGTRLTVT.

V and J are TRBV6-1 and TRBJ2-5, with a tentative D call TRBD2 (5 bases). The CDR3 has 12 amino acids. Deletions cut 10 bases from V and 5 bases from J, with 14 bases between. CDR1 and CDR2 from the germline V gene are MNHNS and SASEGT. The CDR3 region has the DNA TGTGCCACCCGTAGCGCCCCGGAGACCCAGTACTTC. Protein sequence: CATRSAPETQYF.

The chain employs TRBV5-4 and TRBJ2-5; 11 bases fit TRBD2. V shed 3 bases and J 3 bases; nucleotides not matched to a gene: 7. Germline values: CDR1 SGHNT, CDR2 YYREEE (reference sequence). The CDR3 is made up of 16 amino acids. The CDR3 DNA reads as TGTGCCAGCAGCTCCGACGTAGCGGGAGGGGAAGAGACCCAGTACTTC. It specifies CASSSDVAGGEETQYF.

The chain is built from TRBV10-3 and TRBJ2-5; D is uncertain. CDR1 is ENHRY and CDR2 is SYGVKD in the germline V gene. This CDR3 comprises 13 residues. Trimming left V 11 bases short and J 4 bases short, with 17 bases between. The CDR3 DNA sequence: TGTGCCCCATTAGCTAGGAGAGGAGAGACCCAGTACTTC. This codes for CAPLARRGETQYF.

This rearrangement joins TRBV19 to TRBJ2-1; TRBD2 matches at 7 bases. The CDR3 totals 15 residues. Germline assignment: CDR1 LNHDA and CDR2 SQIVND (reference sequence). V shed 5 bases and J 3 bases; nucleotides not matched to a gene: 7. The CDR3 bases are TGTGCCAGTAGTGGGACTACTCTACTCTACAATGAGCAGTTCTTC. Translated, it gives CASSGTTLLYNEQFF.

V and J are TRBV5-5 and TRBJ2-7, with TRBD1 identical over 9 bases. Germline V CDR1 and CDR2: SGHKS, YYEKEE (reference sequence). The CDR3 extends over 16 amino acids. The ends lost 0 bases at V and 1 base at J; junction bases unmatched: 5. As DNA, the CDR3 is TGTGCCAGCAGCTTGGCCGGGACAGGGATATCCTACGAGCAGTACTTC. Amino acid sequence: CASSLAGTGISYEQYF.

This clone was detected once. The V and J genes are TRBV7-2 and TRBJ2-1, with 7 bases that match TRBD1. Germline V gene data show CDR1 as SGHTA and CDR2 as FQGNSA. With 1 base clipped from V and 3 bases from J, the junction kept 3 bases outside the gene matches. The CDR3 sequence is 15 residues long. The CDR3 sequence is CASSLVSGGYNEQFF. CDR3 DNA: TGTGCCAGCAGCTTAGTCTCAGGGGGCTACAATGAGCAGTTCTTC.

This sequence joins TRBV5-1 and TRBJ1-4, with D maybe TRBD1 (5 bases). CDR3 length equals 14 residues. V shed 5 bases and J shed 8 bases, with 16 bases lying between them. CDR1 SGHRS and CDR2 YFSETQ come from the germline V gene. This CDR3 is CASRSGTVSEKLFF. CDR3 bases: TGCGCCAGCAGGTCCGGGACTGTTTCGGAAAAACTGTTTTTT.

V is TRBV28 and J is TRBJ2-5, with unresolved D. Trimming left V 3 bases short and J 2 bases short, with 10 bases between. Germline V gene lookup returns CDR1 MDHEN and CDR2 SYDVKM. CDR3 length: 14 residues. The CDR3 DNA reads TGTGCCAGCAGTTTCGTGGCAGGACAAGAGACCCAGTACTTC. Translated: CASSFVAGQETQYF.

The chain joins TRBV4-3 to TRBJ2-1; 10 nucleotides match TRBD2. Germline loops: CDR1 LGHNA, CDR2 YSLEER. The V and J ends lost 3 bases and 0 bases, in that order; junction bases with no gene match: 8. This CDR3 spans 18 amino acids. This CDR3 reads CASSQKAGGLSSYNEQFF. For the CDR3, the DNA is TGCGCCAGCAGCCAGAAAGCGGGGGGGCTCTCCTCCTACAATGAGCAGTTCTTC.

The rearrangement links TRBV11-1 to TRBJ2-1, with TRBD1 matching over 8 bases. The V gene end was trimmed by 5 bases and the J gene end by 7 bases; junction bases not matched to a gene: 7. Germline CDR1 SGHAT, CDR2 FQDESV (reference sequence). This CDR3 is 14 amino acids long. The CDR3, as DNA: TGTGCCAGCAGCCGAAGGACAGGGAAAAATGAGCAGTTCTTC. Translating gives CASSRRTGKNEQFF.

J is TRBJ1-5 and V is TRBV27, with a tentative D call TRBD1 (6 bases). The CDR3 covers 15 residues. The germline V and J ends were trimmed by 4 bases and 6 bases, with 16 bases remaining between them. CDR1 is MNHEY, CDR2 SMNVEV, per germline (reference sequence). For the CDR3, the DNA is TGTGCCAGCAGTTCAAGTCAGGGAGGGGGTCAGCCCCAGCATTTT. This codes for CASSSSQGGGQPQHF.